Detailed here is one TCR beta chain. Its antigen is currently unknown. The CDR3 loop spans 16 amino acids. The germline CDR1 and CDR2 sequences are SEHNR and FQNEAQ (reference sequence). V lost 3 bases, J lost 3 bases, and 7 bases stayed unmatched. The data were taken from a study of cytomegalovirus exposure and HLA in healthy donors. Study conclusions and caveats: The study recorded about 160 TCR beta chains that were cytomegalovirus-associated.

PCR employed 60 Vbeta and 13 Jbeta primers. TCRdb's copy holds only in-frame clones and misses some; the assay was immunoSEQ multiplex PCR. The table has 200,000 to 250,000 clones, just under 85% seen once. The sequencing input was PBMCs. V usage is TRBV7-9 and J usage is TRBJ1-5; 8 positions match TRBD1. The sequence derives from a woman between 40 and 55 years old in good health and CMV-seronegative. The CDR3 DNA sequence: TGTGCCAGCAGCTTCGGACAGGGTGGAGACAATCAGCCCCAGCATTTT. Amino acid sequence: CASSFGQGGDNQPQHF.